This TCR beta chain stems from a study of cytomegalovirus exposure and HLA in healthy donors. About the study: About 80 million unique TCRs from HLA-typed donors were held in an early data release. Study-wide findings and caveats: Most likely, a cluster of highly shared sequence variants arose as a sequencing artifact. Excluded: some indistinguishable V segments such as TRBV6-2 and TRBV6-3. Relative to the approximately 700-donor mean, N-insertions were reportedly fewer in an Asian-associated ancestry cluster in a later analysis.

CDR1 and CDR2 from the germline V gene are MDHEN and SYDVKM. Trimming cost V 7 bases and J 6 bases, with 13 bases left between them. This CDR3 region has 14 residues. Researchers ran the PCR with 60 Vbeta and 13 Jbeta primers. Profiling relied on immunoSEQ multiplex PCR, and the TCRdb table lists in-frame clones only, not all of them. This table has 210,000 or so clones, over 65% appearing once. Concerning this clone: Its antigen is not identified.

This clonotype was obtained from a man aged 40-49 years in good health and CMV-seronegative. Material: PBMCs. V usage is TRBV28 and J usage is TRBJ2-6; D uncertain. This CDR3 reads CASTPSDTANVLTF. CDR3 nucleotide sequence: TGTGCCAGCACCCCGTCAGATACGGCCAACGTCCTGACTTTC.